Listed below are T cell receptor beta chains from one sample, sequenced in a study of blood T cell repertoires in COVID-19. TCRdb's copy holds only in-frame clones and misses some; the assay was immunoSEQ multiplex PCR. The repertoire holds roughly 89,000 clones, 75% to 85% seen once, with 10% in the top ten. The specimen was peripheral blood. All receptors come from a woman in her 70s with acute or convalescent COVID-19. Both conserved end residues are part of each CDR3. The D gene is left open where the match is weak. Not all rows give a size; the values are once, few, many and, for expanded clones, a class.

j_call: TRBJ2-1
clone_size: NA
d_call: TRBD2
v_call: TRBV28
cdr3_aa: CASSPGLPGGEQFF
cdr3_nt: TGTGCCAGCAGCCCGGGACTCCCGGGAGGTGAGCAGTTCTTC

j_call: TRBJ1-6
clone_size: NA
d_call: TRBD1
v_call: TRBV6-5
cdr3_aa: CASSIGQGSSPLHF
cdr3_nt: TGTGCCAGCAGCATAGGACAGGGGAGTTCACCCCTCCACTTT

j_call: TRBJ1-5
clone_size: NA
d_call: TRBD1
v_call: TRBV29-1
cdr3_aa: CSVGTGNQPQHF
cdr3_nt: TGCAGCGTCGGGACAGGGAATCAGCCCCAGCATTTT

j_call: TRBJ2-7
clone_size: once
d_call: TRBD2
v_call: TRBV5-1
cdr3_aa: CASSLDGSGRVDEQYF
cdr3_nt: TGCGCCAGCAGCTTGGACGGGAGCGGGAGGGTAGACGAGCAGTACTTC

j_call: TRBJ1-1
clone_size: NA
d_call: NA
v_call: TRBV19
cdr3_aa: CASSNQGGTEAFF
cdr3_nt: TGTGCCAGTAGTAATCAAGGGGGCACTGAAGCTTTCTTT

j_call: TRBJ1-2
clone_size: NA
d_call: NA
v_call: TRBV12-3/TRBV12-4
cdr3_aa: CASSLGQVDGYTF
cdr3_nt: TGTGCCAGCAGTTTAGGCCAGGTGGATGGCTACACCTTC

j_call: TRBJ1-4
clone_size: NA
d_call: TRBD1
v_call: TRBV5-1
cdr3_aa: CASSPRTGSGEKLFF
cdr3_nt: TGCGCCAGCAGCCCGAGGACAGGATCGGGTGAAAAACTGTTTTTT

j_call: TRBJ2-4
clone_size: NA
d_call: NA
v_call: TRBV30
cdr3_aa: CAWGDGSSGAATKNIQYF
cdr3_nt: TGTGCCTGGGGTGACGGGAGTAGCGGCGCCGCGACCAAAAACATTCAGTACTTC

j_call: TRBJ1-5
clone_size: NA
d_call: NA
v_call: TRBV3-1/TRBV3-2
cdr3_aa: CASSLSGGNQPQHF
cdr3_nt: TGTGCCAGCAGCTTATCAGGGGGCAATCAGCCCCAGCATTTT

j_call: TRBJ2-2
clone_size: NA
d_call: NA
v_call: TRBV5-1
cdr3_aa: CASSGTGLGTGELFF
cdr3_nt: TGCGCCAGCAGCGGAACAGGGCTCGGCACCGGGGAGCTGTTTTTT

j_call: TRBJ2-1
clone_size: NA
d_call: TRBD2
v_call: TRBV9
cdr3_aa: CASSKSGGLADDNEQFF
cdr3_nt: TGTGCCAGCAGCAAAAGCGGCGGACTAGCGGACGACAATGAGCAGTTCTTC

j_call: TRBJ2-3
clone_size: NA
d_call: TRBD1
v_call: TRBV7-6
cdr3_aa: CASSGTGAFTDTQYF
cdr3_nt: TGTGCCAGCAGCGGGACAGGGGCCTTCACAGATACGCAGTATTTT

j_call: TRBJ1-6
clone_size: once
d_call: NA
v_call: TRBV19
cdr3_aa: CASRERTYNSPLHF
cdr3_nt: TGTGCCAGTAGGGAGCGAACCTATAATTCACCCCTCCACTTT

j_call: TRBJ2-7
clone_size: few
d_call: TRBD1
v_call: TRBV5-4
cdr3_aa: CASQIQGARSYEQYF
cdr3_nt: TGTGCCAGCCAAATACAGGGGGCTCGGTCCTACGAGCAGTACTTC